The 10 T cell receptor beta chains below all came from one sample that was sequenced in a study of long-term antiretroviral therapy in people with HIV. Sequencing used immunoSEQ v3.0 at survey level. The table came from immunoSEQ multiplex PCR; TCRdb's copy has only in-frame clones and leaves some out. The table shows 15,000 or so clones, with around 77% occurring only once. The sample consisted of unsorted PBMCs, taken 0.5 years before starting antiretroviral therapy. The receptors were sampled from a woman in her thirties or forties with HIV.

The chain uses TRBV12-5 and TRBJ2-1; D not certain. Trimming shortened V by 0 bases and J by 2 bases, and 5 bases separated the two germline ends. The CDR3 runs to 14 residues. CDR1 is LGHNT and CDR2 is FRNRAP in the germline V gene. The DNA for the CDR3 is TGTGCTAGTGGTTTGGTATACCCCTACAATGAGCAGTTCTTC. The encoded protein is CASGLVYPYNEQFF.

CDR3 bases: TGCGCCAGCAGCCCGACCGTCCCGGACAGAGAAAACACTGAAGCTTTCTTT. It yields the protein CASSPTVPDRENTEAFF. This sequence joins TRBV4-1 and TRBJ1-1, with D maybe TRBD1 (6 bases). Trimming pared 4 bases from V and 2 bases from J, leaving 20 bases between. CDR1 and CDR2 (germline): MGHRA, YSYEKL. The CDR3 has 17 residues.

The rearrangement uses TRBV13 and TRBJ2-5, with 7 bases identical to TRBD2. Germline trimming cut 4 bases from V and 5 bases from J; bases unmatched to any gene: 7. The germline V gene encodes CDR1 PRHDT and CDR2 FYEKMQ (reference sequence). The CDR3 spans 14 residues. In DNA, the CDR3 is TGTGCCAGCAGCTCCCGGACTAGTCCGGAGACCCAGTACTTC. It specifies CASSSRTSPETQYF.

The chain joins TRBV11-2 to TRBJ2-5; D perhaps matches TRBD1 (6 bases). Germline-derived CDR1 and CDR2 are SGHAT and FQNNGV. Trimming took off 4 bases at V and 5 bases at J, with 14 bases between the two ends. The CDR3 has 14 residues. CDR3 residues: CASSSWGPEETQYF. CDR3 coding DNA: TGTGCCAGCAGCTCGTGGGGGCCGGAGGAGACCCAGTACTTC. Combining the CDR3 with reference TRBV11-2 and TRBJ2-5 gives the whole variable domain EAGVAQSPRYKIIEKRQSVAFWCNPISGHATLYWYQQILGQGPKLLIQFQNNGVVDDSQLPKDRFSAERLKGVDSTLKIQPAKLEDSAVYLCASSSWGPEETQYFGPGTRLLVL.

The chain couples TRBV19 to TRBJ2-2, with 11 bases fitting TRBD1. The junction had 5 bases not matched to a gene; V was cut back by 3 bases and J by 5 bases. Germline CDR1 LNHDA, CDR2 SQIVND (reference sequence). CDR3 size: 16 residues. For the CDR3, the DNA is TGTGCCAGTAGTATCCTGGGACAGGGGGGAACCGGGGAGCTGTTTTTT. Protein: CASSILGQGGTGELFF.

This rearrangement joins TRBV10-1 to TRBJ2-5; 7 bases are a match to TRBD1. Germline V gene data show CDR1 as WNHNN and CDR2 as SYGVQD (reference sequence). CDR3 length equals 14 residues. Germline trimming cut 3 bases from V and 1 base from J; bases unmatched to any gene: 2. In nucleotides, the CDR3 is TGCGCCAGCAGTGAAGGGGGCGGCCAAGAGACCCAGTACTTC. Translation gives CASSEGGGQETQYF.

This clone was detected only once. The CDR3 sequence is CASSSSWALTDTQYF. In DNA, the CDR3 is TGTGCCAGCAGCTCTTCCTGGGCACTCACAGATACGCAGTATTTT. This chain links TRBV7-2 with TRBJ2-3, with D hard to call. Trimming took off 4 bases at V and 2 bases at J, with 13 bases between the two ends. This CDR3 is 15 amino acids long. Germline assignment: CDR1 SGHTA and CDR2 FQGNSA.

There are a few counts of this clone. The chain joins TRBV5-1 to TRBJ2-7, with TRBD2 matching 8 bases. After removal of 4 bases from V and 2 bases from J, the junction contained 5 bases not matched to a gene. The CDR3 contains 14 residues. Germline loops: CDR1 SGHRS, CDR2 YFSETQ. The CDR3 is CASSPGGLAYEQYF. In DNA form, the CDR3 reads TGCGCCAGCAGCCCCGGGGGACTAGCCTACGAGCAGTACTTC.

The chain carries TRBV6-1 and TRBJ2-7; TRBD1 matches at 7 bases. The CDR3 covers 14 residues. With V trimmed by 1 base and J by 0 bases, 0 bases remained unmatched. The V gene's germline CDR1 is MNHNS and CDR2 SASEGT. Here the CDR3 reads CASSEGDSSYEQYF. The CDR3 nucleotides are TGTGCCAGCAGTGAAGGGGACAGCTCCTACGAGCAGTACTTC.

The genes are TRBV6-6 and TRBJ2-2; TRBD1 might be the D (5 bases). V was pared by 9 bases and J by 12 bases, with 14 bases between. Looked up from germline, CDR1 is MNHNY and CDR2 is SVGAGI (reference sequence). The CDR3 is 11 residues long. CDR3 in DNA: TGTGCCAGTTATCAAACAGGAAAGCTGTTTTTT. Translation gives CASYQTGKLFF.